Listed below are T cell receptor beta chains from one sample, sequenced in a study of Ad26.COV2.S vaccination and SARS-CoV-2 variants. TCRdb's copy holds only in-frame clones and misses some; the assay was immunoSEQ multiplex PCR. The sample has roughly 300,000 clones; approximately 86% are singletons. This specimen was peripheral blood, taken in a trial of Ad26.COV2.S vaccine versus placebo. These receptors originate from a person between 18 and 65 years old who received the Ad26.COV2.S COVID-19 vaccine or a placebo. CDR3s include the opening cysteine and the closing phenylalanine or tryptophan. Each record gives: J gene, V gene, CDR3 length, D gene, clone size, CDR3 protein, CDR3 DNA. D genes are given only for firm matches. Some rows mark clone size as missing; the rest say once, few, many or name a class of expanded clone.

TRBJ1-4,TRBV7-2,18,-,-,CASSFGFGGAASLEKLFF,TGTGCCAGCAGCTTTGGTTTTGGGGGGGCCGCTTCCCTAGAAAAACTGTTTTTT
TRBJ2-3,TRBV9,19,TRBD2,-,CASSAGLAGEREGTDTQYF,TGTGCCAGCAGCGCGGGACTAGCGGGAGAAAGGGAAGGCACAGATACGCAGTATTTT
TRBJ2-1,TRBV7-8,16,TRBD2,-,CASSHALAGGRREQFF,TGTGCCAGCAGCCATGCACTAGCGGGGGGGCGGAGGGAGCAGTTCTTC
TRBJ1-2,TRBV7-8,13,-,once,CASSSRGLYGYTF,TGTGCCAGCAGCTCCAGGGGCCTCTATGGCTACACCTTC
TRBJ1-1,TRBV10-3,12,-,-,CATADRPTEAFF,TGTGCCACCGCGGACAGACCCACTGAAGCTTTCTTT
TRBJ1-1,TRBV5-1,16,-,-,CASSWRKGHLNTEAFF,TGCGCCAGCAGCTGGCGTAAGGGGCACTTGAACACTGAAGCTTTCTTT
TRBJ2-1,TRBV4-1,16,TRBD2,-,CASSPRRAGGGNEQFF,TGCGCCAGCAGCCCCCGCCGGGCGGGAGGGGGCAATGAGCAGTTCTTC
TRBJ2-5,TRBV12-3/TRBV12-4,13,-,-,CASRKRYQETQYF,TGTGCCAGCAGGAAGAGGTACCAAGAGACCCAGTACTTC
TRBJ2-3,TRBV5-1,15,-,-,CASSLAGVGTDTQYF,TGCGCCAGCAGCTTGGCCGGGGTGGGCACAGATACGCAGTATTTT
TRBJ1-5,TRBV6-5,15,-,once,CASSSYGGSNQPQHF,TGTGCCAGCAGTTCCTACGGAGGAAGCAATCAGCCCCAGCATTTT
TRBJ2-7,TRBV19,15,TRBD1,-,CASSPGTGAAYEQYF,TGTGCCAGTAGTCCAGGGACAGGGGCCGCCTACGAGCAGTACTTC
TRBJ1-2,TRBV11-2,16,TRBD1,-,CASSPSETGPHYGYTF,TGTGCCAGCAGCCCAAGCGAGACAGGGCCCCACTATGGCTACACCTTC
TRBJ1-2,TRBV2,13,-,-,CASSEHREGGYTF,TGTGCCAGCAGTGAACACAGGGAAGGGGGCTACACCTTC
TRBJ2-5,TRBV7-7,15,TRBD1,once,CASSYTTGIQETQYF,TGTGCTAGCAGCTACACGACAGGGATCCAAGAGACCCAGTACTTC
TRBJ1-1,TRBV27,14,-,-,CASSKGDVNTEAFF,TGTGCCAGCAGTAAGGGGGACGTGAACACTGAAGCTTTCTTT
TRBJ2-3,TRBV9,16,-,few,CASSVGGLGRTDTQYF,TGTGCCAGCAGCGTAGGGGGTTTGGGAAGGACAGATACGCAGTATTTT
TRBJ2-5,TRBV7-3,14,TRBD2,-,CASSPTLAGGTQYF,TGTGCCAGCAGCCCAACATTAGCGGGGGGGACCCAGTACTTC
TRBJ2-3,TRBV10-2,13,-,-,CASSESSWNTQYF,TGCGCCAGCAGTGAGTCGAGTTGGAATACGCAGTATTTT
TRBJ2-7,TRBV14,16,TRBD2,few,CASSQDELAGAYEQYF,TGTGCCAGCAGCCAAGATGAGCTAGCGGGAGCCTACGAGCAGTACTTC
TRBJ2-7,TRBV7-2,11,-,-,CASSLTYEQYF,TGTGCCAGCAGCTTAACCTACGAGCAGTACTTC
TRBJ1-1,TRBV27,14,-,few,CASKPGRANTEAFF,TGTGCCAGCAAACCAGGGCGGGCGAACACTGAAGCTTTCTTT
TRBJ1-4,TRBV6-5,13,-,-,CASSSVGNEKLFF,TGTGCCAGCAGTTCGGTGGGTAATGAAAAACTGTTTTTT
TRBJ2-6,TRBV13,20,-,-,CASSLGRTEGFYSGANVLTF,TGTGCCAGCAGCTTAGGCCGGACTGAGGGGTTCTACTCTGGGGCCAACGTCCTGACTTTC
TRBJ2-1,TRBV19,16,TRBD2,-,CAIAGPTFGGYNEQFF,TGTGCCATAGCGGGACCTACCTTCGGCGGCTACAATGAGCAGTTCTTC
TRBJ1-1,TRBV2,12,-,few,CASSPMNTEAFF,TGTGCCAGCAGCCCCATGAACACTGAAGCTTTCTTT
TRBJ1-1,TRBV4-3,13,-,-,CASSLVRNTEAFF,TGCGCCAGCAGCCTCGTAAGGAACACTGAAGCTTTCTTT
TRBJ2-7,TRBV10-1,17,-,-,CASSEYDTGMRNYEQYF,TGCGCCAGCAGTGAGTATGATACAGGAATGAGGAACTACGAGCAGTACTTC
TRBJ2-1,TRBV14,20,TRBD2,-,CASSQDISGGTNLILNEQFF,TGTGCCAGCAGCCAAGATATTTCGGGGGGGACAAACCTAATCCTCAATGAGCAGTTCTTC
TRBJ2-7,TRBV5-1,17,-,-,CASSLEGGTATVPEQYF,TGCGCCAGCAGCTTGGAGGGCGGAACTGCGACAGTTCCCGAGCAGTACTTC
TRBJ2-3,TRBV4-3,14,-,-,CASSQVGRGDTQYF,TGCGCCAGCAGCCAGGTCGGGAGAGGAGATACGCAGTATTTT
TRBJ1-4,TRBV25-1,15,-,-,CASSGAGQANEKLFF,TGTGCCAGCAGTGGCGCAGGGCAGGCTAATGAAAAACTGTTTTTT
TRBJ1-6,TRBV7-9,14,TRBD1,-,CASSAGQHHSPLHF,TGTGCCAGCAGTGCGGGACAGCACCATTCACCCCTCCACTTT
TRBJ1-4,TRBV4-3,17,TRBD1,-,CASSQGTGGGSSEKLFF,TGCGCCAGCAGCCAAGGGACAGGCGGCGGTAGTAGTGAAAAACTGTTTTTT
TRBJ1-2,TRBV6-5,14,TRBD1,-,CASSYSVGGDGYTF,TGTGCCAGCAGTTACTCGGTAGGGGGCGATGGCTACACCTTC
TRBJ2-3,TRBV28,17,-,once,CASRPPGAAPSTDTQYF,TGTGCCAGCCGCCCGCCGGGGGCGGCCCCAAGCACAGATACGCAGTATTTT
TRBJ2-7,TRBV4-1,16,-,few,CASSQEGNSLPYEQYF,TGCGCCAGCAGCCAAGAGGGAAACAGCTTACCCTACGAGCAGTACTTC
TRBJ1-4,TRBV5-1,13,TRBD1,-,CASARENRGKLFF,TGCGCCAGCGCGCGAGAGAACAGGGGAAAACTGTTTTTT
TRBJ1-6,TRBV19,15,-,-,CASHGGPHYNSPLHF,TGTGCCAGTCACGGGGGTCCCCACTATAATTCACCCCTCCACTTT
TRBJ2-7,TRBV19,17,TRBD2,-,CASSMVRESGMHYEQYF,TGTGCCAGTAGTATGGTCCGGGAGAGCGGGATGCACTACGAGCAGTACTTC
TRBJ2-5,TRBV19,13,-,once,CASSRRSQETQYF,TGTGCCAGTAGCCGACGATCCCAAGAGACCCAGTACTTC
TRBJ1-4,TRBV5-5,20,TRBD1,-,CASSFRSWGGGKNSGEKLFF,TGTGCCAGCAGCTTTAGATCTTGGGGAGGGGGCAAGAATTCAGGTGAAAAACTGTTTTTT
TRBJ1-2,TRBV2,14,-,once,CASTADLANYGYTF,TGTGCCAGCACGGCGGACTTAGCTAACTATGGCTACACCTTC
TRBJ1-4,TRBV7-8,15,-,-,CASSPPRGAREKLFF,TGTGCCAGCAGCCCGCCCCGGGGGGCACGGGAAAAACTGTTTTTT
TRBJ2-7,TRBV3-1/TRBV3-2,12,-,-,CASSQVRDEQYF,TGTGCCAGCAGCCAAGTACGAGACGAGCAGTACTTC
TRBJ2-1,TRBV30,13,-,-,CAWTGQGKAPRFF,TGTGCCTGGACGGGGCAAGGGAAAGCGCCCCGGTTCTTC
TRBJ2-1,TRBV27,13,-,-,CASSPGSLGEQFF,TGTGCCAGCAGTCCGGGGTCCTTGGGTGAGCAGTTCTTC
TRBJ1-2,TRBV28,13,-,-,CASSLGQPVHYTF,TGTGCCAGCAGTTTAGGGCAGCCCGTACACTACACCTTC
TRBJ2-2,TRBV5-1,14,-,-,CASRRELNTGELFF,TGCGCCAGCAGGCGTGAATTGAACACCGGGGAGCTGTTTTTT
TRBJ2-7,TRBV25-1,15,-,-,CASSESGRGLYEQYF,TGTGCCAGCAGTGAATCCGGCAGGGGACTCTACGAGCAGTACTTC
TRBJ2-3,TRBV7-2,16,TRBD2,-,CASSYRLAGGPDTQYF,TGTGCCAGCAGCTATAGACTAGCGGGGGGGCCAGATACGCAGTATTTT
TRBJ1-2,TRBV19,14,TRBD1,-,CASNPGQGNYGYTF,TGTGCCAGTAACCCGGGACAGGGAAACTATGGCTACACCTTC
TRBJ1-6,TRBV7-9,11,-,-,CASSLRGPLHF,TGTGCCAGCAGCCTACGGGGACCCCTCCACTTT
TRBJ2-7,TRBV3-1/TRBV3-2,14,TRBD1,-,CASSPPGQFYEQYF,TGTGCCAGCAGCCCCCCGGGACAGTTCTACGAGCAGTACTTC
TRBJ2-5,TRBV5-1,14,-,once,CASSLRDLQETQYF,TGCGCCAGCAGCTTACGGGACCTCCAAGAGACCCAGTACTTC
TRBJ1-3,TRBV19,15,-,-,CASSISGSSGNTIYF,TGTGCCAGTAGTATTTCTGGGAGCTCTGGAAACACCATATATTTT
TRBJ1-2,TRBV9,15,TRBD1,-,CASSVDLRAGGGYTF,TGTGCCAGCAGCGTAGACTTGCGGGCAGGGGGAGGCTACACCTTC
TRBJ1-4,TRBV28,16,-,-,CASTPAGMTSNEKLFF,TGTGCCAGCACCCCCGCGGGAATGACCTCTAATGAAAAACTGTTTTTT
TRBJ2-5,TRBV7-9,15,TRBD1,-,CASSQGAGYQETQYF,TGTGCCAGCAGCCAGGGGGCAGGGTATCAAGAGACCCAGTACTTC
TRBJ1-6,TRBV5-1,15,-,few,CASSLGLGGDSPLHF,TGCGCCAGCAGCTTGGGGCTCGGCGGGGATTCACCCCTCCACTTT
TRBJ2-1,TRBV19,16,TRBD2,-,CASSISGGDSYNEQFF,TGTGCCAGTAGTATTAGCGGGGGGGATTCCTACAATGAGCAGTTCTTC